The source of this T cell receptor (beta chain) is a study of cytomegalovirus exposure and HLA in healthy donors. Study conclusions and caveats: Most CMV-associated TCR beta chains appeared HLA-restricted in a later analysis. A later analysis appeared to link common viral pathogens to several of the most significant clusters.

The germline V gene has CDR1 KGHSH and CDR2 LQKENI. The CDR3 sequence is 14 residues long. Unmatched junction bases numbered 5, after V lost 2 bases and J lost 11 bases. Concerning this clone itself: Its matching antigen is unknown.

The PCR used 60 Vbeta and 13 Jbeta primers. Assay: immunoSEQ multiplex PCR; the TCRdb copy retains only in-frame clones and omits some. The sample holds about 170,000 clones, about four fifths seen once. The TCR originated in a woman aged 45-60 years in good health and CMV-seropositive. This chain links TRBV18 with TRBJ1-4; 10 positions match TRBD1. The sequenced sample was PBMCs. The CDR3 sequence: CASSPDRGPWKLFF. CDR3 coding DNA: TGTGCCAGCTCACCAGACAGGGGGCCTTGGAAACTGTTTTTT.